These T cell receptor beta chains were read from a single sample in a study of blood T cells in healthy people across ages. TCRdb ran MiXCR on the 5' RACE reads and lists one entry per CDR3 protein. There are 550,000 to 800,000 distinct CDR3 sequences in the sample; around a fifth occur only once, and under 4% lies in the top ten. Sequencing input: blood. The origin of the receptors is a man between 65 and 85 years old in good health. Both conserved end residues are part of each CDR3. The D gene is left open where the match is weak. Not all rows give a size; the values are once, few, many and, for expanded clones, a class.

17	TRBD1	NA	TRBV29-1	TRBJ1-2	TGCAGCGTTGAAGCTCGTGGGGGGCAGGGGGCCTTCTATGGCTACACCTTC	CSVEARGGQGAFYGYTF
15	TRBD2	few	TRBV5-1	TRBJ2-7	TGCGCCAGCAGTTCTGCCGGGACTAGCGCGTCCGAGCAGTACTTC	CASSSAGTSASEQYF
16	TRBD1	few	TRBV7-9	TRBJ1-4	TGTGCCAGCAGCTTAGGAAAGGGGGCGAGTAATGAAAAACTGTTTTTT	CASSLGKGASNEKLFF
14	NA	few	TRBV6-1	TRBJ2-5	TGTGCCAGCGGGGGGCAAGTTCAGCAAGAGACCCAGTACTTC	CASGGQVQQETQYF
15	NA	few	TRBV19	TRBJ2-6	TGTGCCAGTAGTACAGGCTTCTCTGGGGCCAACGTCCTGACTTTC	CASSTGFSGANVLTF
13	TRBD1	NA	TRBV6-5	TRBJ1-2	TGTGCCAGCAGTTACGGACAGGGTGGAAGCTACACCTTC	CASSYGQGGSYTF
17	TRBD2	NA	TRBV4-1	TRBJ2-1	TGCGCCAGCAGCCAATACCTTCTAGCGGAGACCTACAATGAGCAGTTCTTC	CASSQYLLAETYNEQFF
14	TRBD1	few	TRBV20-1	TRBJ1-6	TGCAGTGCTAGACAGGGGGACTATAATTCACCCCTCCACTTT	CSARQGDYNSPLHF
14	NA	few	TRBV20-1	TRBJ2-3	TGCAGTGCTAGCATAGGAGCTAGCACAGATACGCAGTATTTT	CSASIGASTDTQYF
14	NA	NA	TRBV28	TRBJ2-5	TGTGCCAGCAGACCTGCCGGGGCCCAAGAGACCCAGTACTTC	CASRPAGAQETQYF
14	TRBD1	NA	TRBV6-2/TRBV6-3	TRBJ2-6	TGTGCCAGCCGTACAGGGGCTGGGGCCAACGTCCTGACTTTC	CASRTGAGANVLTF
12	NA	NA	TRBV20-1	TRBJ2-1	TGCAGTGCTAAGGGTCTAGACAATGAGCAGTTCTTC	CSAKGLDNEQFF
15	TRBD1	NA	TRBV29-1	TRBJ2-7	TGCAGCGTTGAGGACGGACAGGGGGTGACCTACGAGCAGTACTTC	CSVEDGQGVTYEQYF
14	TRBD1	NA	TRBV28	TRBJ1-2	TGTGCCAGCAGCCCCCAGGGGGAGGGAGGGGGCTACACCTTC	CASSPQGEGGGYTF
13	NA	few	TRBV5-5	TRBJ2-2	TGTGCCAGCAGCTTGTACAACACCGGGGAGCTGTTTTTT	CASSLYNTGELFF
12	TRBD1	NA	TRBV29-1	TRBJ2-7	TGCAGCGCGGGACAGGGAGTCCACGAGCAGTACTTC	CSAGQGVHEQYF
15	TRBD1	NA	TRBV7-3	TRBJ2-3	TGTGCCAGCACCTTGGGGACAGGGGTTACAGATACGCAGTATTTT	CASTLGTGVTDTQYF
17	NA	NA	TRBV28	TRBJ1-1	TGTGCCAGCAGTCAGATCCTTGGACAGTACATGAACACTGAAGCTTTCTTT	CASSQILGQYMNTEAFF
11	NA	NA	TRBV20-1	TRBJ2-3	TGCGGTGCTACCCCAAAAGATACGCAGTATTTT	CGATPKDTQYF
15	TRBD2	NA	TRBV20-1	TRBJ2-3	TGCAGTGCTAGTCTCTTTAGCGGGAGTGCAGATACGCAGTATTTT	CSASLFSGSADTQYF
14	NA	few	TRBV6-5	TRBJ2-2	TGTGCCAGCAGTGACCAGGGGCACACCGGGGAGCTGTTTTTT	CASSDQGHTGELFF
14	TRBD1	few	TRBV6-5	TRBJ1-1	TGTGCCAGCAGTTCTCTCACAGGGGACACTGAAGCTTTCTTT	CASSSLTGDTEAFF
16	TRBD2	few	TRBV9	TRBJ2-1	TGTGCCAGCAGCCCGATAACTAGCGGCGCCTACAATGAGCAGTTCTTC	CASSPITSGAYNEQFF
15	TRBD2	once	TRBV3-1	TRBJ2-1	TGTGCCAGCAGCCGGACTAGCGGGATTGGGAATGAGCAGTTCTTC	CASSRTSGIGNEQFF
17	TRBD1	NA	TRBV7-9	TRBJ2-5	TGTGCCAGCAGCTCTAGATACGACAGGGGAAGTCAAGAGACCCAGTACTTC	CASSSRYDRGSQETQYF
16	TRBD2	NA	TRBV7-2	TRBJ2-4	TGTGCCAGCAGCAAGACTAGCGGGAAGTCCAAAAACATTCAGTACTTC	CASSKTSGKSKNIQYF
16	NA	NA	TRBV11-3	TRBJ2-5	TGTGCCAGAAGCTTAAGGAGGGAGGAGAACCAAGAGACCCAGTACTTC	CARSLRREENQETQYF
14	NA	few	TRBV20-1	TRBJ1-2	TGCAGTGCTAGAGAGGGGATCCTCCTGGGTGGCTACACCTTC	CSAREGILLGGYTF
16	NA	few	TRBV4-1	TRBJ2-5	TGCGCCAGCAGCCCACCTGGTAGACTAACCCTGGAGACCCAGTACTTC	CASSPPGRLTLETQYF
16	TRBD2	NA	TRBV20-1	TRBJ2-1	TGCAGTGCTAGACCCCGGCCACCCAGCGGGAAAAATGAGCAGTTCTTC	CSARPRPPSGKNEQFF
16	TRBD1	many	TRBV5-1	TRBJ1-4	TGCGCCAGCAGCTTGGGGGACAGGCCAGGAGGAGAAAAACTGTTTTTT	CASSLGDRPGGEKLFF
16	TRBD2	NA	TRBV2	TRBJ2-7	TGTGCCAGCAGGATGACTAGCGGGATAACCTCCTACGAGCAGTACTTC	CASRMTSGITSYEQYF
15	NA	few	TRBV25-1	TRBJ1-1	TGTGCCAGCAGTGAATATTTTGGGGACAAAACTGAAGCTTTCTTT	CASSEYFGDKTEAFF
11	NA	many	TRBV10-2	TRBJ1-2	TGCGCCAGCAGCGACAGCTATGGCTACACCTTC	CASSDSYGYTF
15	TRBD2	NA	TRBV7-9	TRBJ2-1	TGTGCCAGCAGCTCAGGATTAGCGGGGACGAATGAGCAGTTCTTC	CASSSGLAGTNEQFF
12	NA	many	TRBV12-3/TRBV12-4	TRBJ1-1	TGTGCCAGCAGTTTGGGTCCCGGGACGGCTTTCTTT	CASSLGPGTAFF
17	TRBD1	few	TRBV29-1	TRBJ1-1	TGCAGCGTTGAACAAAAAGACAGGGGCTCTTATCGGACTGAAGCTTTCTTT	CSVEQKDRGSYRTEAFF
15	NA	NA	TRBV2	TRBJ2-6	TGTGCCAGCAGTGAGAAGGCCTCTGGGGCCAACGTCCTGACTTTC	CASSEKASGANVLTF
14	NA	few	TRBV7-3	TRBJ2-7	TGTGCCAGCAGCCAAATGGGATCAGCCTACGAGCAGTACTTC	CASSQMGSAYEQYF
13	NA	few	TRBV20-1	TRBJ2-5	TGCAGTGCGTACAAGGAGAAAGCAGAGACCCAGTACTTC	CSAYKEKAETQYF
15	TRBD2	few	TRBV5-5	TRBJ2-1	TGTGCCAGCAGCTTGGGCGGGAGGGCCCTCAATGAGCAGTTCTTC	CASSLGGRALNEQFF
17	TRBD1	many	TRBV6-5	TRBJ1-6	TGTGCCAGCAGTTACTCGGACAGGGGGACATATAATTCACCCCTCCACTTT	CASSYSDRGTYNSPLHF
19	TRBD1	NA	TRBV27	TRBJ2-3	TGTGCCAGCAGTTCCTCCTACTTCAGGGGGTTAAGGAGCACAGATACGCAGTATTTT	CASSSSYFRGLRSTDTQYF
16	NA	NA	TRBV20-1	TRBJ2-6	TGCAGTGCTGCAAGGGAAAGGTTCTCTGGGGCCAACGTCCTGACTTTC	CSAARERFSGANVLTF
11	NA	NA	TRBV29-1	TRBJ1-2	TGCAGCGTTGAGAGTCGGAATGGCTACACCTTC	CSVESRNGYTF
13	NA	few	TRBV27	TRBJ1-4	TGTGCCAGCAGCTGGACCAGGGGAGAAAAACTGTTTTTT	CASSWTRGEKLFF
12	TRBD2	once	TRBV20-1	TRBJ2-7	TGCAGTGCTAGGGGACTAGCTAACGAGCAGTACTTC	CSARGLANEQYF
14	NA	NA	TRBV6-1	TRBJ1-1	TGTGCCAGCAGCTTGGGGCAGGGGAGGCCTGAAGCTTTCTTT	CASSLGQGRPEAFF
15	NA	NA	TRBV29-1	TRBJ2-7	TGCAGCGCCGATACCCAGGGACCTGGAGTTTACGAGCAGTACTTC	CSADTQGPGVYEQYF
14	NA	NA	TRBV2	TRBJ2-3	TGTGCCAGCAGTGATCGGACTAGCACAGATACGCAGTATTTT	CASSDRTSTDTQYF
16	TRBD1	NA	TRBV5-1	TRBJ2-1	TGCGCCAGCCGGGCCCCCGGGACAGGGGATGGCAATGAGCAGTTCTTC	CASRAPGTGDGNEQFF
12	NA	NA	TRBV7-9	TRBJ2-1	TGTGCCAGCAGCATAAACAGGGAAAATTACTTCTTC	CASSINRENYFF
14	NA	few	TRBV28	TRBJ2-7	TGTGCCAGCAGACTCAGTGCCCTCTCCTACGAGCAGTACTTC	CASRLSALSYEQYF
16	NA	few	TRBV11-2	TRBJ2-5	TGTGCCAGCAGCTCATCCAGGGCTTCAAGCGGGGAGACCCAGTACTTC	CASSSSRASSGETQYF
14	NA	few	TRBV6-9	TRBJ2-5	TGTGCCAGCAGTTCCTCCCCTACTCAAGAGACCCAGTACTTC	CASSSSPTQETQYF
17	NA	NA	TRBV5-4	TRBJ2-5	TGTGCCAGCAGCCCCTCCCCTAGCGTAGCCTTATTAGAGACCCAGTACTTC	CASSPSPSVALLETQYF
13	NA	many	TRBV5-1	TRBJ1-2	TGTGCCAGCAGCCAAGGAGCTAACTATGGCTACACCTTC	CASSQGANYGYTF